This TCR beta chain was retrieved from a study of blood T cell repertoires in COVID-19. Study-level background: Sites across the United States, Italy and Spain contributed samples from acute and convalescent COVID-19. The cDNA or gDNA used as material had been derived from T cells, B-cell-depleted T cells, or PBMCs.

Germline CDR1 reads LGHDT; CDR2 reads YNNKEL (reference sequence). V dropped 5 bases and J dropped 0 bases, with 13 bases sitting between them. CDR3 size: 15 residues. Original methodology: Nucleated cell number was recorded as an estimate derived from reference gene primer amplification. Clones were read by immunoSEQ multiplex PCR, and TCRdb kept only the in-frame ones, dropping some. V and J calls and clone size are as listed in that table; D and trimming were resolved from the DNA. The sample has 390,000 or so clones, roughly 89% seen once. This chain uses TRBV3-1 (or the pseudogene TRBV3-2) with TRBJ1-2; the D is unclear. What was sequenced was peripheral blood. This TCR was sampled from a woman aged 30 to 39 with active or convalescent COVID-19. The CDR3 is CASSATRNSNYGYTF. CDR3 DNA sequence: TGTGCCAGCAGCGCAACGCGGAACTCTAACTATGGCTACACCTTC.